The clone carrying this T cell receptor (beta chain) was counted once. This record comes from a study of blood T cell repertoires in COVID-19. Clones were sequenced by immunoSEQ multiplex PCR, and TCRdb holds only the in-frame ones, with some missing. Of hundreds of thousands of clones listed, 92% are singletons. Source material: peripheral blood. The receptor was isolated from a man between 60 and 75 years old with COVID-19, enrolled during active disease.

The CDR3 is CASSIERAHPGELFF. CDR3 nucleotide sequence: TGTGCCAGCAGCATCGAGAGGGCCCACCCCGGGGAGCTGTTTTTT. V is TRBV9 and J is TRBJ2-2; a possible D gene is TRBD2 (5 bases). Trimming took off 4 bases at V and 6 bases at J, with 16 bases between the two ends. Germline CDR1 is SGDLS and CDR2 is YYNGEE. The CDR3 is 15 residues long.